The 26 T cell receptor beta chains below come from one sample, sequenced in a study of blood T cell repertoires in COVID-19. The repertoire was sequenced with immunoSEQ multiplex PCR; TCRdb's copy has only in-frame clones and lacks some. The sample carries roughly 60,000 clones, about four fifths recorded once. Sequences were obtained from peripheral blood. Every receptor here comes from a man between 60 and 75 years old with COVID-19, enrolled during active disease.

V is TRBV5-6 and J is TRBJ1-1; D possibly corresponds to TRBD1 (5 bases). The CDR3 consists of 12 residues. Trimming removed 4 bases at V and 8 bases at J, with 12 bases between. The germline gives CDR1 SGHDT, CDR2 YYEEEE. CDR3 region: CASSVQGREAFF. CDR3 bases: TGTGCCAGCAGCGTTCAGGGTCGCGAAGCTTTCTTT. The whole variable domain, remainder taken from reference TRBV5-6 and TRBJ1-1, is DAGVTQSPTHLIKTRGQQVTLRCSPKSGHDTVSWYQQALGQGPQFIFQYYEEEERQRGNFPDRFSGHQFPNYSSELNVNALLLGDSALYLCASSVQGREAFFGQGTRLTVV.

J is TRBJ1-4 and V is TRBV9; the match to TRBD1 covers 8 bases. In germline, CDR1 is SGDLS, CDR2 YYNGEE. CDR3 length equals 15 residues. Trimming at V came to 4 bases and at J to 5 bases, leaving 7 bases not matched to a gene. CDR3 nucleotide sequence: TGTGCCAGCAGCACCCCACAGGGGGGGAATGAAAAACTGTTTTTT. Protein: CASSTPQGGNEKLFF. The variable domain in full, with the rest retrieved from reference TRBV9 and TRBJ1-4, is DSGVTQTPKHLITATGQRVTLRCSPRSGDLSVYWYQQSLDQGLQFLIQYYNGEERAKGNILERFSAQQFPDLHSELNLSSLELGDSALYFCASSTPQGGNEKLFFGSGTQLSVL.

The chain joins TRBV5-1 to TRBJ2-5, with 9 bases lining up with TRBD1. The V gene's germline CDR1 is SGHRS and CDR2 YFSETQ. This CDR3 region has 15 residues. V lost 4 bases to trimming and J lost 1 base; unmatched junction nucleotides: 5. The CDR3 reads CASSGTTGGQETQYF. The CDR3 coding sequence is TGCGCCAGCAGCGGAACGACAGGGGGCCAAGAGACCCAGTACTTC.

The chain combines TRBV3-1 (or the pseudogene TRBV3-2) with TRBJ2-7, with TRBD2 matching 7 bases. The length of the CDR3 is 14 residues. The germline CDR1 and CDR2 sequences are LGHDT and YNNKEL (reference sequence). The V gene end was trimmed by 0 bases and the J gene end by 2 bases; junction bases not matched to a gene: 1. In nucleotides, the CDR3 is TGTGCCAGCAGCCAAGAACGGGGGGCCTACGAGCAGTACTTC. It translates to CASSQERGAYEQYF.

The chain couples TRBV3-1 (or the pseudogene TRBV3-2) to TRBJ1-5; D call uncertain. V gave up 1 base and J gave up 5 bases, with 6 bases separating them. Germline assignment: CDR1 LGHDT and CDR2 YNNKEL (reference sequence). The CDR3 length is 13 residues. The CDR3 is CASSQASDQPQHF. The CDR3 DNA reads as TGTGCCAGCAGCCAAGCCAGTGATCAGCCCCAGCATTTT.

The rearrangement joins TRBV5-1 to TRBJ1-1, with a tentative D call TRBD1 (5 bases). V dropped 3 bases and J dropped 5 bases, with 11 bases sitting between them. The CDR3 has 13 amino acids. Looked up from germline, CDR1 is SGHRS and CDR2 is YFSETQ. Here the CDR3 reads CASSSQGRTEAFF. The CDR3 DNA sequence: TGCGCCAGCAGCTCGCAGGGTAGGACTGAAGCTTTCTTT.

This chain connects TRBV5-1 to TRBJ2-5; 8 nucleotides align to TRBD1. The length of the CDR3 is 14 residues. V was clipped by 0 bases and J by 2 bases; unmatched bases: 0. CDR1 and CDR2 (germline): SGHRS, YFSETQ. In nucleotides, the CDR3 is TGCGCCAGCAGCTTGGACAGGGGGCAAGAGACCCAGTACTTC. Translating gives CASSLDRGQETQYF. Variable domain in full (rest from reference TRBV5-1 and TRBJ2-5): KAGVTQTPRYLIKTRGQQVTLSCSPISGHRSVSWYQQTPGQGLQFLFEYFSETQRNKGNFPGRFSGRQFSNSRSEMNVSTLELGDSALYLCASSLDRGQETQYFGPGTRLLVL.

V gene TRBV19 combines with J gene TRBJ1-2; perhaps TRBD1 as D (5 bases). The CDR3 has 16 residues. Germline values: CDR1 LNHDA, CDR2 SQIVND (reference sequence). V gave up 3 bases and J gave up 4 bases, with 18 bases separating them. The CDR3 DNA sequence: TGTGCCAGTAGTATTCAATACAGGTTACTTCGCTATGGCTACACCTTC. Its translation: CASSIQYRLLRYGYTF.

The chain has TRBV6-5 and TRBJ1-5; D is unresolved. With 4 bases removed from V and 0 bases from J, the gap between germline ends came to 10 bases. CDR1 and CDR2 from the germline V gene are MNHEY and SVGAGI. This CDR3 has 15 residues. CDR3 region: CASSFLQFSNQPQHF. In DNA form, the CDR3 reads TGTGCCAGCAGTTTCTTACAGTTTAGCAATCAGCCCCAGCATTTT.

This clone was detected only once. The junction departs from germline at one end; a sequencing error may be responsible. The genes are TRBV5-4 and TRBJ2-7; 9 bases agree with TRBD2. CDR1 SGHNT and CDR2 YYREEE come from the germline V gene (reference sequence). CDR3 length equals 15 residues. This CDR3 is CASSPSSGRSFEQYF. CDR3 in DNA: TGTGCCAGCAGCCCGTCCAGCGGGAGGTCCTTCGAGCAGTACTTC. The variable domain in full, with the rest retrieved from reference TRBV5-4 and TRBJ2-7, is ETGVTQSPTHLIKTRGQQVTLRCSSQSGHNTVSWYQQALGQGPQFIFQYYREEENGRGNFPPRFSGLQFPNYSSELNVNALELDDSALYLCASSPSSGRSFEQYFGPGTRLTVT.

The gene calls are TRBV24-1 and TRBJ1-5; D gene ambiguous. The CDR3 totals 14 residues. Trimming took off 9 bases at V and 4 bases at J, with 15 bases between the two ends. Germline CDR1 is KGHDR and CDR2 is SFDVKD. The CDR3 DNA follows: TGTGCCACCGCAGGCCCCTGGGAGAATCAGCCCCAGCATTTT. As protein: CATAGPWENQPQHF.

This chain uses TRBV18 with TRBJ2-3; TRBD2 might be the D (6 bases). Germline V gene sequence: CDR1 KGHSH, CDR2 LQKENI. Trimming took 3 bases from V and 0 from J, leaving 10 bases between them. The CDR3 covers 15 residues. CDR3 region: CASSPGLASTDTQYF. The DNA of the CDR3 is TGTGCCAGCTCACCGGGGCTAGCGAGCACAGATACGCAGTATTTT.

The genes are TRBV28 and TRBJ1-1; tentatively, D is TRBD1 (5 bases). Germline lookup yields CDR1 MDHEN and CDR2 SYDVKM. Trimming pared 3 bases from V and 4 bases from J, leaving 12 bases between. The CDR3 is 14 amino acids. The CDR3 sequence: CASSFTGLSTEAFF. The CDR3 DNA follows: TGTGCCAGCAGTTTTACGGGACTTAGCACTGAAGCTTTCTTT.

The chain couples TRBV28 to TRBJ2-1; 10 bases are shared with TRBD1. J was trimmed by 4 bases and V by 5 bases; bases with no gene match: 5. Germline V gene lookup returns CDR1 MDHEN and CDR2 SYDVKM. This CDR3 has 15 amino acids. CDR3 sequence reads: CASSETGGRYNEQFF. CDR3 nucleotides: TGTGCCAGCAGTGAGACAGGGGGCCGTTACAATGAGCAGTTCTTC.

The chain carries TRBV6-5 and TRBJ1-2; 7 bases agree with TRBD1. Germline assignment: CDR1 MNHEY and CDR2 SVGAGI. The trim removed 10 bases at V and 3 bases at J, leaving 5 bases unmatched. This CDR3 has 12 amino acids. DNA of the CDR3: TGTGCCAATCATGGGACAGACTATGGCTACACCTTC. Its protein product is CANHGTDYGYTF.

In its sample, this clone ranks as medium-sized. The chain recombines TRBV2 with TRBJ2-7; D is perhaps TRBD1 (5 bases). The V and J ends lost 3 bases and 3 bases respectively, with 12 bases between them. The CDR3 consists of 14 residues. Germline values: CDR1 SNHLY, CDR2 FYNNEI. CDR3 region: CASSEQGPIYEQYF. As DNA, the CDR3 is TGTGCCAGCAGTGAGCAGGGCCCTATCTACGAGCAGTACTTC.

As regards this clone: Relative to the germline gene, one junction end is altered; a read error may explain this. The chain has TRBV2 and TRBJ2-1; 7 nucleotides align to TRBD2. CDR1 and CDR2 (germline): SNHLY, FYNNEI. The CDR3 spans 11 residues. CDR3 residues: CASSVLGGGVF. CDR3 DNA: TGTGCCAGCAGTGTATTGGGTGGGGGGGTCTTC.

The gene calls are TRBV28 and TRBJ1-2; perhaps TRBD1 as D (5 bases). Germline V gives CDR1 MDHEN, CDR2 SYDVKM. Trimming pared 10 bases from V and 8 bases from J, leaving 17 bases between. The CDR3 runs 12 residues. In DNA, the CDR3 is TGTGCCATCTTCTCAGGGTGGAGCGGCTACACCTTC. Translation: CAIFSGWSGYTF.

CDR3 in amino acids: CASSTNDRVGEQYF. The DNA of the CDR3 is TGCGCCAGCAGCACAAACGACAGGGTGGGGGAGCAGTACTTC. The V call is TRBV5-1, the J call TRBJ2-7, with 7 bases aligning to TRBD1. CDR1 and CDR2 from the germline V gene are SGHRS and YFSETQ. The junction had 11 bases not matched to a gene; V was cut back by 4 bases and J by 7 bases. This CDR3 comprises 14 residues.

The chain is built from TRBV6-5 and TRBJ1-4; D gene uncertain. The length of the CDR3 is 14 residues. CDR1 and CDR2 from the germline V gene are MNHEY and SVGAGI. Trimming removed 6 bases from V and 0 bases from J, with 8 bases in between. The DNA for the CDR3 is TGTGCCAGCAGACACACCTCAACTAATGAAAAACTGTTTTTT. Its protein product is CASRHTSTNEKLFF.

The chain is built from TRBV20-1 and TRBJ2-2; 11 bases agree with TRBD2. The J segment lost 4 bases and the V segment lost 3 bases, leaving 7 bases of the junction unmatched. The CDR3 spans 16 residues. Germline V gene sequence: CDR1 DFQATT, CDR2 SNEGSKA (reference sequence). The CDR3 sequence: CSASKLAGGSTGELFF. The DNA of the CDR3 is TGCAGTGCTAGTAAGCTAGCGGGGGGATCCACCGGGGAGCTGTTTTTT.

The chain has TRBV7-9 and TRBJ2-3; D uncertain. V lost 2 bases, J lost 4 bases, and 7 bases lay in between. The CDR3 has 13 amino acids. Germline assignment: CDR1 SEHNR and CDR2 FQNEAQ (reference sequence). CDR3 sequence: CASSLYGSDTQYF. The CDR3 DNA follows: TGTGCCAGCAGCTTATACGGTTCAGATACGCAGTATTTT.

The chain recombines TRBV5-1 with TRBJ2-2; possibly TRBD1 for D (7 bases). The V gene's germline CDR1 is SGHRS and CDR2 YFSETQ. V was cut by 6 bases and J by 3 bases, with 12 bases left in between. CDR3 length: 14 amino acids. CDR3 sequence reads: CASTRGTDTGELFF. The CDR3 nucleotides read TGCGCCAGCACACGGGGGACAGACACCGGGGAGCTGTTTTTT. Full variable domain (remainder filled in from reference TRBV5-1 and TRBJ2-2): KAGVTQTPRYLIKTRGQQVTLSCSPISGHRSVSWYQQTPGQGLQFLFEYFSETQRNKGNFPGRFSGRQFSNSRSEMNVSTLELGDSALYLCASTRGTDTGELFFGEGSRLTVL.

This clone occurred a few times. The chain has TRBV30 and TRBJ1-5; D might be TRBD1 (6 bases). V gave up 5 bases and J gave up 3 bases, with 8 bases separating them. The V gene's germline CDR1 is GTSNPN and CDR2 SVGIG (reference sequence). The CDR3 is 12 residues long. This CDR3 is CAWDRNNQPQHF. DNA of the CDR3: TGTGCCTGGGACAGGAACAATCAGCCCCAGCATTTT.

The gene calls are TRBV5-1 and TRBJ2-5; 14 bases agree with TRBD2. CDR1 and CDR2 (germline): SGHRS, YFSETQ. The length of the CDR3 is 15 residues. The V and J ends lost 5 bases and 7 bases, in that order; junction bases with no gene match: 7. CDR3 region: CASRPAGTSGGTQYF. Here the CDR3 DNA reads TGCGCCAGCAGACCCGCCGGGACTAGCGGGGGGACCCAGTACTTC.

The rearrangement uses TRBV5-5 and TRBJ1-1; D is unclear. The CDR3 sequence is 14 residues long. In germline, CDR1 is SGHKS, CDR2 YYEKEE (reference sequence). V lost 2 bases and J 6 bases, leaving 14 bases between the germline ends. The chain's CDR3 is CASSFSDPGAEAFF. The CDR3 DNA reads as TGTGCCAGCAGCTTTAGCGATCCCGGGGCTGAAGCTTTCTTT.